These 6 T cell receptor beta chains were sequenced from one sample in a study of radiation and T cells in renal cell carcinoma. Data came from immunoSEQ multiplex PCR; TCRdb stores just in-frame clones and leaves some out. The sample includes more than 8,000 clones, 55% to 70% of them seen just once. Treatment noted: treatment-naive control, cytoreductive nephrectomy. The sample here was tumor tissue, taken from a patient whose treatment was nephrectomy without radiotherapy. The receptors derive from a man between 60 and 75 years old with renal cell carcinoma.

This clone appeared a single time. This chain joins TRBV21-1 and TRBJ1-4. TRBV21-1 is a recognized pseudogene. The CDR3 runs 18 residues. The CDR3 loop reads CASSKSLLYRSTNEKLFF. CDR3 bases: TGTGCCAGCAGCAAATCCCTCCTCTATCGGTCAACTAATGAAAAACTGTTTTTT.

The chain couples TRBV27 to TRBJ2-2; TRBD2 aligns across 8 bases. Germline loops: CDR1 MNHEY, CDR2 SMNVEV (reference sequence). The CDR3 is 17 residues long. The V gene end was trimmed by 6 bases and the J gene end by 8 bases; junction bases not matched to a gene: 17. This CDR3 reads CASSSLVWTSTGGELFF. The CDR3 DNA reads as TGTGCCAGCAGCTCACTAGTGTGGACTAGCACAGGAGGGGAGCTGTTTTTT.

This clone was recorded once. In nucleotides, the CDR3 is TGCGCCAGCAGCTTGGTTATTGGCCCCACGGGGTCAGATACGCAGTATTTT. This encodes CASSLVIGPTGSDTQYF. The chain is built from TRBV5-1 and TRBJ2-3, with TRBD2 as a possible D gene (5 bases). The germline V gene encodes CDR1 SGHRS and CDR2 YFSETQ. V dropped 0 bases and J dropped 4 bases, with 18 bases sitting between them. This CDR3 is 17 amino acids long.

The rearrangement links TRBV9 to TRBJ1-2; 7 bases map to TRBD1. V shed 2 bases, J shed 3 bases, and the junction held 4 bases outside the gene matches. Germline CDR1 and CDR2: SGDLS and YYNGEE. The CDR3 extends over 14 amino acids. The CDR3, as DNA: TGTGCCAGCAGCGTCCAGGGGGGCGACTATGGCTACACCTTC. Its translation is CASSVQGGDYGYTF.

The table lists this clone with a few counts. V and J are TRBV7-9 and TRBJ1-4, with D hard to call. The germline V gene encodes CDR1 SEHNR and CDR2 FQNEAQ (reference sequence). V lost 8 bases, J lost 6 bases, and 16 bases lay in between. The length of the CDR3 is 14 residues. CDR3 sequence: CASAEAGPYEKLFF. CDR3 DNA: TGTGCCAGCGCAGAAGCCGGGCCCTATGAAAAACTGTTTTTT.

This chain links TRBV30 with TRBJ2-2; D is unclear. Trimming cost V 1 base and J 5 bases, with 8 bases left between them. The germline gives CDR1 GTSNPN, CDR2 SVGIG (reference sequence). The CDR3 has 13 residues. CDR3 residues: CAWSERETGELFF. CDR3 bases: TGTGCCTGGAGTGAGAGAGAAACCGGGGAGCTGTTTTTT.